These T cell receptor beta chains were read from a single sample in a study of blood T cell repertoires in COVID-19. Here immunoSEQ multiplex PCR was the method, and the copy in TCRdb shows in-frame clones only, minus some. The sample holds 350,000 to 500,000 clones; more than 70% are singletons and the top ten take less than 1.5%. The sample taken for sequencing was PBMCs or T cells enriched from blood (not recorded which). The receptors derive from a woman aged 18 to 35 who had been exposed to COVID-19. Each CDR3 is given with its conserved first and last residue. Fields, in order: J gene, V gene, CDR3 length, CDR3 protein.

TRBJ1-5 | TRBV28 | 15 | CASTTAGRGNQPQHF
TRBJ1-2 | TRBV18 | 14 | CASSPDSEPAGYTF
TRBJ2-4 | TRBV3-1/TRBV3-2 | 16 | CASSLTYGTSGNIQYF
TRBJ2-2 | TRBV5-4 | 15 | CASSRDKLNTGELFF
TRBJ2-1 | TRBV7-8 | 17 | CASSGSRLALAYNEQFF
TRBJ2-5 | TRBV28 | 15 | CASSRATGGGETQYF
TRBJ2-7 | TRBV28 | 13 | CASSLSLGTTRDF
TRBJ1-2 | TRBV28 | 14 | CASSLGQGVNGYTF
TRBJ2-5 | TRBV11-3 | 15 | CASSASPGGDRISNF
TRBJ2-1 | TRBV4-1 | 15 | CASSQVARGRNEQFF
TRBJ2-5 | TRBV7-2 | 15 | CASSFIGGPAETQYF
TRBJ2-7 | TRBV29-1 | 16 | CSVEGPRTGGGYEQYF
TRBJ2-5 | TRBV6-4 | 13 | CASRLAGKETQYF
TRBJ2-1 | TRBV5-4 | 15 | CASSRAEGEFNEQFF
TRBJ1-1 | TRBV2 | 15 | CASREDRPMNTEAFF
TRBJ2-7 | TRBV5-6 | 17 | CASSLVGMAGGLSEQYF
TRBJ2-7 | TRBV13 | 14 | CASSLGDRGYEQYF
TRBJ1-5 | TRBV15 | 17 | CATSRDRPGVANQPQHF
TRBJ1-1 | TRBV18 | 13 | CASSPGQNTEAFF
TRBJ2-1 | TRBV5-1 | 14 | CASSPLNAGGEQFF
TRBJ1-1 | TRBV10-3 | 18 | CAISGPLAPSGGNTEAFF
TRBJ2-7 | TRBV6-2/TRBV6-3 | 11 | CASSYGFKQYF
TRBJ2-2 | TRBV4-2 | 14 | CASSQQVGTGELFF
TRBJ2-2 | TRBV2 | 15 | CASSRGGLNTGELFF
TRBJ1-2 | TRBV20-1 | 11 | CSATDSYGYTF
TRBJ2-7 | TRBV5-1 | 13 | CASSASGTYEQYF
TRBJ2-2 | TRBV7-2 | 12 | CASRTEGGELFF
TRBJ1-1 | TRBV9 | 13 | CASSVGTTTEAFF
TRBJ2-3 | TRBV27 | 13 | CASKSSGRGTQYF
TRBJ2-6 | TRBV5-1 | 16 | CASSLDGTAVANVLTF
TRBJ1-6 | TRBV28 | 14 | CASKTGTANSPLHF
TRBJ2-1 | TRBV5-1 | 16 | CASSSTGDFSYNEQFF
TRBJ2-1 | TRBV28 | 13 | CAIGDNSYNEQFF
TRBJ1-1 | TRBV5-1 | 16 | CASSLGRVSPEYEAFF
TRBJ2-2 | TRBV4-3 | 18 | CASSQDLRLAGAAGELFF